This T cell receptor beta chain was profiled in a study of T cell responses to AZD1222 COVID-19 vaccine. Comment on this clone: Antigen: not known.

Sequenced by immunoSEQ multiplex PCR; TCRdb stores in-frame clones only, minus some. The sample shows fewer than 200,000 clones, roughly nine tenths of them seen only once. General study points: Donors were chiefly white British, with a greater number of females, and clonal diversity was perhaps underestimated.

The CDR3 runs 16 residues. Trimming pared 2 bases from V and 3 bases from J, leaving 15 bases between. Germline-derived CDR1 and CDR2 are SGHKS and YYEKEE (reference sequence). This material consisted of peripheral blood, taken on day 0 of AZD1222 vaccination. The rearrangement joins TRBV5-5 to TRBJ1-5; D unclear. The origin of this receptor is an adult in good health. The CDR3 DNA reads as TGTGCCAGCAGCTTAAGTAAGGGTGTCGACAATCAGCCCCAGCATTTT. Residues: CASSLSKGVDNQPQHF.